This paragraph covers one TCR beta chain sequence. This clonotype occurred many times. It has no known antigen specificity. Base-call qualities are not available, and no considerably larger clone is one nucleotide away. The data derive from a study of CD8 T cells in ankylosing spondylitis (dated by TCRdb to the late 2010s). Regarding the complete study: T cell receptor beta repertoires were profiled in healthy donors and ankylosing spondylitis patients so that disease-linked TCR variants could be found. The full study cohort was made up of 20 to 25 ankylosing spondylitis patients and more than 90 healthy donors. Peripheral blood was sampled, and synovial fluid was additionally collected from ankylosing spondylitis patients.

The reads were generated on an Illumina HiSeq 2500. TCR beta libraries were prepared by quantitative 5'-RACE with molecular barcodes. In the paper's pipeline: A new computational method, built on a probabilistic model of VDJ rearrangement, was used to identify disease-linked TCR variants. TCRdb applied fastp at Q25 and MiXCR to the public reads, then kept only in-frame beta chains. Identical CDR3 proteins give one entry, which carries the most common genes and DNA. The V and J calls and clone size are TCRdb's, not the authors'. This sample is represented by around 180,000 distinct CDR3 sequences; 10% to 15% of them were singletons. The leading ten clones occupy 11% of the sample. What the work shows at the level of the full study, not this receptor alone: The disease-linked clones were reported to be significantly enriched in matched synovial fluid samples from ankylosing spondylitis patients. Blood from ankylosing spondylitis patients appeared to be characterized by a TCR beta motif made up of under ten highly homologous amino acid variants. A CD8+ phenotype was shown by the disease-linked clones, which were found at relatively low frequencies in peripheral blood. Some motif variants had previously been reported in the synovial fluid and blood of reactive arthritis patients, which suggests shared mechanisms of disease initiation.

For CDR1 and CDR2, the germline V gene lists SGHTA and FQGNSA. The junction shows trimming of 7 bases on V and 5 bases on J, and the gene matches do not reach 7 bases of it. Counted from cysteine to phenylalanine, this CDR3 has 14 amino acids. Only CDR3 DNA is held: 42 bases, read in frame from base 1. The chain employs TRBV7-2 and TRBJ1-5, and TRBD1 aligns with 8 junction nucleotides. Sequencing was done on a sample of blood, either unsorted or a sorted T cell fraction (not recorded which). This TCR derives from a female donor with ankylosing spondylitis or in good health (not recorded which). CDR3 reads: CASNPGQGDQPQHF. In nucleotides, the sequence is TGTGCCAGCAACCCTGGACAGGGCGATCAGCCCCAGCATTTT.